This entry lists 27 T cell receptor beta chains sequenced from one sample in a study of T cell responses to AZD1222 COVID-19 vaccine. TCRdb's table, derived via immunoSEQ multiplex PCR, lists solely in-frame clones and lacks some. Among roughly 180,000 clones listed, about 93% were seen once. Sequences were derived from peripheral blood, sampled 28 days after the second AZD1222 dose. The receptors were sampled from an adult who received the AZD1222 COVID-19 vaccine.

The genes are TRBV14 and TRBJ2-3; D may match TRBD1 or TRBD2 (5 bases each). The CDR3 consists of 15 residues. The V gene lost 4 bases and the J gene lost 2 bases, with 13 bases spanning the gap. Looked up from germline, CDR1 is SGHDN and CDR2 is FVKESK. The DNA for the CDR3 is TGTGCCAGCAGCCTGGGACCGCCCCTCACAGATACGCAGTATTTT. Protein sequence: CASSLGPPLTDTQYF. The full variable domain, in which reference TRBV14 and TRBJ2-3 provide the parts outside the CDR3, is EAGVTQFPSHSVIEKGQTVTLRCDPISGHDNLYWYRRVMGKEIKFLLHFVKESKQDESGMPNNRFLAERTGGTYSTLKVQPAELEDSGVYFCASSLGPPLTDTQYFGPGTRLTVL.

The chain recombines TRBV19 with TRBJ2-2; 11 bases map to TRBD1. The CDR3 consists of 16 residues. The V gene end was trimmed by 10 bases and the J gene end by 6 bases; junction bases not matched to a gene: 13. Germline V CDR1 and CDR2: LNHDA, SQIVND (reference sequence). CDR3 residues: CATSARTGGASGELFF. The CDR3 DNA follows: TGTGCCACTAGCGCTCGGACAGGGGGCGCTTCCGGGGAGCTGTTTTTT.

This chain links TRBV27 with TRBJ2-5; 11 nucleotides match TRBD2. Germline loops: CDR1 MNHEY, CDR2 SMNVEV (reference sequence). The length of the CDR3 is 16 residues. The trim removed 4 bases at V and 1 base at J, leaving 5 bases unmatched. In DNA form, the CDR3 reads TGTGCCAGCAGTTCGACTAGCGGGGTACTCCAAGAGACCCAGTACTTC. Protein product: CASSSTSGVLQETQYF.

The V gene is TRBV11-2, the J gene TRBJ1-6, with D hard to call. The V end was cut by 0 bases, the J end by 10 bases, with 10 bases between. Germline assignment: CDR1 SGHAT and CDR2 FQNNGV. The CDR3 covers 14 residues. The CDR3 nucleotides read TGTGCCAGCAGCTTAGAGTGGCAGATGTCACCCCTCCACTTT. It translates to CASSLEWQMSPLHF. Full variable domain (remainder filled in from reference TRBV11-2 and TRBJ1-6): EAGVAQSPRYKIIEKRQSVAFWCNPISGHATLYWYQQILGQGPKLLIQFQNNGVVDDSQLPKDRFSAERLKGVDSTLKIQPAKLEDSAVYLCASSLEWQMSPLHFGNGTRLTVT.

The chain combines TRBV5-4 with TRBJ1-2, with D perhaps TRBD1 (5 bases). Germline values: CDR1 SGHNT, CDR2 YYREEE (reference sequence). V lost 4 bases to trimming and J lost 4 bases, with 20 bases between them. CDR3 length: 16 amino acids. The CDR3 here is CASSPAFGARGYGYTF. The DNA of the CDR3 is TGTGCCAGCAGCCCAGCCTTTGGGGCGCGCGGCTATGGCTACACCTTC.

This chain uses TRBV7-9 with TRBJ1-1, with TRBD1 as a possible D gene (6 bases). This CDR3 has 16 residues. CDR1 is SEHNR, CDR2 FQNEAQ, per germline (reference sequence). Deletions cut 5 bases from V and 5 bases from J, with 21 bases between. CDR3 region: CASSNSDGGRWTEAFF. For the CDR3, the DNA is TGTGCCAGCAGCAACTCCGACGGGGGGCGTTGGACTGAAGCTTTCTTT.

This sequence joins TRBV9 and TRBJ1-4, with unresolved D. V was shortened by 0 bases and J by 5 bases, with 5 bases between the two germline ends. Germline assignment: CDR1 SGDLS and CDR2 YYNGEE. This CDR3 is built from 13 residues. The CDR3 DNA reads TGTGCCAGCAGCGTAGGCTGGAATGAAAAACTGTTTTTT. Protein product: CASSVGWNEKLFF.

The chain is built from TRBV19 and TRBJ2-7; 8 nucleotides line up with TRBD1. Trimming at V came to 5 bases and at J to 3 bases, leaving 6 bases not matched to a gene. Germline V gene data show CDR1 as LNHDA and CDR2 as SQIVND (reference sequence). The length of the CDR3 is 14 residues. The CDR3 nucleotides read TGTGCCAGTAGTGCGGCAGGGGGCATCTACGAGCAGTACTTC. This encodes CASSAAGGIYEQYF.

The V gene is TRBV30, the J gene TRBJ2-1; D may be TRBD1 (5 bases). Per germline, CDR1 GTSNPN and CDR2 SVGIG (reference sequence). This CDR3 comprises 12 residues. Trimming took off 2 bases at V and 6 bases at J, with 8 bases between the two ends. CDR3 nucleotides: TGTGCCTGGAGTCACAGGAGCAATGAGCAGTTCTTC. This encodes CAWSHRSNEQFF.

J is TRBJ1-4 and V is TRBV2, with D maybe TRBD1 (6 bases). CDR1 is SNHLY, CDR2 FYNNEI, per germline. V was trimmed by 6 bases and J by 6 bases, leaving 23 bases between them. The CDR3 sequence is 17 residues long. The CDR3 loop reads CASSSMRGAQGDEKLFF. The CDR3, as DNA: TGTGCCAGCAGCTCCATGCGGGGGGCGCAAGGAGATGAAAAACTGTTTTTT.

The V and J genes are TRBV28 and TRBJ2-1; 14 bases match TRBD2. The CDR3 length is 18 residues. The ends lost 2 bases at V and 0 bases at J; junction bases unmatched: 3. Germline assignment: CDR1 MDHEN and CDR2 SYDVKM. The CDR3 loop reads CASSLLGTSGSSYNEQFF. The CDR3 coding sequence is TGTGCCAGCAGTTTACTCGGGACTAGCGGGAGCTCCTACAATGAGCAGTTCTTC. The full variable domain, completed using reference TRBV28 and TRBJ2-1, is DVKVTQSSRYLVKRTGEKVFLECVQDMDHENMFWYRQDPGLGLRLIYFSYDVKMKEKGDIPEGYSVSREKKERFSLILESASTNQTSMYLCASSLLGTSGSSYNEQFFGPGTRLTVL.

As DNA, the CDR3 is TGTGCCAGCAGCCATGGGACAGGAGAACAGCCCCAGCATTTT. Protein product: CASSHGTGEQPQHF. This chain connects TRBV27 to TRBJ1-5; 8 nucleotides line up with TRBD1. The germline V gene encodes CDR1 MNHEY and CDR2 SMNVEV (reference sequence). V shed 6 bases, J shed 7 bases, and the junction held 8 bases outside the gene matches. The CDR3 has 14 residues.

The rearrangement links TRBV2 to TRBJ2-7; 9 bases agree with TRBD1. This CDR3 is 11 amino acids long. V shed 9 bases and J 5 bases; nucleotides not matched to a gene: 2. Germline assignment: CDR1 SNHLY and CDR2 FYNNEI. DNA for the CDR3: TGTGCCAGGCGGACAGGGGACGAGCAGTACTTC. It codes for CARRTGDEQYF.

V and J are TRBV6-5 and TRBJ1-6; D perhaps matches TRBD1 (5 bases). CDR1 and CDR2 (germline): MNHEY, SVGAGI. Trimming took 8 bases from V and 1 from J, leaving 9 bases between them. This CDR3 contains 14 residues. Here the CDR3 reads CASRGGSYNSPLHF. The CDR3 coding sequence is TGTGCCAGCCGCGGGGGATCCTATAATTCACCCCTCCACTTT.

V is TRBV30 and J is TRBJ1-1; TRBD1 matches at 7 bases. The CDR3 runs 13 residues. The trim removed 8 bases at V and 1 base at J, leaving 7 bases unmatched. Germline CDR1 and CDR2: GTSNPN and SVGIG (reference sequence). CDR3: CAGYDRENTEAFF. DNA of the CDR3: TGTGCCGGATACGACAGGGAGAACACTGAAGCTTTCTTT.

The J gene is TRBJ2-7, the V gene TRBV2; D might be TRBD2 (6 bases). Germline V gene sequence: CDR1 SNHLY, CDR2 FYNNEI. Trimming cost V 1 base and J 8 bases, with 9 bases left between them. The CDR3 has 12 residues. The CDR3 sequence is CASSEGGGKQYF. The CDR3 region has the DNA TGTGCCAGCAGTGAAGGTGGGGGGAAGCAGTACTTC. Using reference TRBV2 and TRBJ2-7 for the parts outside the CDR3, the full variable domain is EPEVTQTPSHQVTQMGQEVILRCVPISNHLYFYWYRQILGQKVEFLVSFYNNEISEKSEIFDDQFSVERPDGSNFTLKIRSTKLEDSAMYFCASSEGGGKQYFGPGTRLTVT.

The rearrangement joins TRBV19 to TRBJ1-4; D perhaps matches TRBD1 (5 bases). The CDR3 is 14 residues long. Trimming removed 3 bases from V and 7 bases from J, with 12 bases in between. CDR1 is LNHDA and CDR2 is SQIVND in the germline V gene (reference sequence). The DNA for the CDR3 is TGTGCCAGTAGTATTGGCAGGGCCAGTGAAAAACTGTTTTTT. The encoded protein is CASSIGRASEKLFF. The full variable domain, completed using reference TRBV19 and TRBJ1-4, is DGGITQSPKYLFRKEGQNVTLSCEQNLNHDAMYWYRQDPGQGLRLIYYSQIVNDFQKGDIAEGYSVSREKKESFPLTVTSAQKNPTAFYLCASSIGRASEKLFFGSGTQLSVL.

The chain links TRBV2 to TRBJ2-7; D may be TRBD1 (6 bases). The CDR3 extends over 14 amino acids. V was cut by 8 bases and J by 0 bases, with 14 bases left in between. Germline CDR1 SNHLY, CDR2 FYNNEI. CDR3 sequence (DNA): TGTGCCAGCCGTCGGGACATAACCTCCTACGAGCAGTACTTC. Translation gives CASRRDITSYEQYF.

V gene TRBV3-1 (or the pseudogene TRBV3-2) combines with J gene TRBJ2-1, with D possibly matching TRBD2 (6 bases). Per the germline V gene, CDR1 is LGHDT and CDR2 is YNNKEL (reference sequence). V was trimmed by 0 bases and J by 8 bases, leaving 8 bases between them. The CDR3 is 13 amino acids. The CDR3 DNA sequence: TGTGCCAGCAGCCAAGATAGCGGCCATGAGCAGTTCTTC. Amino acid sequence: CASSQDSGHEQFF.

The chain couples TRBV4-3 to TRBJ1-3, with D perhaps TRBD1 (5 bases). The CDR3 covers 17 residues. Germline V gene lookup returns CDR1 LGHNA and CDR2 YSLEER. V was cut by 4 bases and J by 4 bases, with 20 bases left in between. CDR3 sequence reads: CASSPYGGEDLGNTIYF. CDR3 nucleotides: TGCGCCAGCAGCCCCTATGGGGGTGAGGATCTCGGAAACACCATATATTTT.

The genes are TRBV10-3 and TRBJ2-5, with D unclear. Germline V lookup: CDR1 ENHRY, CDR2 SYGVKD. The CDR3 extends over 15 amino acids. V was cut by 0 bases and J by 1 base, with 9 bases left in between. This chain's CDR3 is CAISESHSPQETQYF. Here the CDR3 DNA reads TGTGCCATCAGTGAGTCTCACAGCCCCCAAGAGACCCAGTACTTC.

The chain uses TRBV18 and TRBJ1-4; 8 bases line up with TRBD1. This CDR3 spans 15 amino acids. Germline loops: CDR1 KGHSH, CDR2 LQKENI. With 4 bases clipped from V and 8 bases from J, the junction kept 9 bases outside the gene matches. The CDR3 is CASSRSRGLKEKLFF. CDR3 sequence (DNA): TGTGCCAGCTCACGGAGCAGGGGGCTTAAAGAAAAACTGTTTTTT.

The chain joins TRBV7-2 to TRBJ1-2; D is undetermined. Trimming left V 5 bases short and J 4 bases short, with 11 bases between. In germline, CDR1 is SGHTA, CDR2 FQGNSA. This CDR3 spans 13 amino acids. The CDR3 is CASSNRGSYGYTF. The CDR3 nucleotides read TGTGCCAGCAGCAATCGGGGTTCCTATGGCTACACCTTC.

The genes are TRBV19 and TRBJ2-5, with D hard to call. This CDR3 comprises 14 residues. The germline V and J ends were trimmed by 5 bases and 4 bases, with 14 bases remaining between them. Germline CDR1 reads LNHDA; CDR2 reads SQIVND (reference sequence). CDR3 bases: TGTGCCAGTAGTCCATCTAGAACCACAGAGACCCAGTACTTC. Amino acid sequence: CASSPSRTTETQYF. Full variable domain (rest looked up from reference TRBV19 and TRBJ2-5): DGGITQSPKYLFRKEGQNVTLSCEQNLNHDAMYWYRQDPGQGLRLIYYSQIVNDFQKGDIAEGYSVSREKKESFPLTVTSAQKNPTAFYLCASSPSRTTETQYFGPGTRLLVL.

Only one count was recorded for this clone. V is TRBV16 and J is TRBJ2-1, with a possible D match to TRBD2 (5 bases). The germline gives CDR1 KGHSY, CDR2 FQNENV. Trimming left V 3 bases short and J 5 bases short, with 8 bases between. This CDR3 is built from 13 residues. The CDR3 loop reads CASSQEAHNEQFF. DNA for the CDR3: TGTGCCAGCAGCCAGGAGGCCCACAATGAGCAGTTCTTC. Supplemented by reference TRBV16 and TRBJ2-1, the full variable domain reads GEEVAQTPKHLVRGEGQKAKLYCAPIKGHSYVFWYQQVLKNEFKFLISFQNENVFDETGMPKERFSAKCLPNSPCSLEIQATKLEDSAVYFCASSQEAHNEQFFGPGTRLTVL.

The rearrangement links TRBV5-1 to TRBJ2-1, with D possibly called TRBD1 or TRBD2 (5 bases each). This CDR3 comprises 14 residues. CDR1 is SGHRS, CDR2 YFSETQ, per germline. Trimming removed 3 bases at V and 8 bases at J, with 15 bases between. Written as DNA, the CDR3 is TGCGCCAGCAGCTCATTAAGCAGGGAGTATGAGCAGTTCTTC. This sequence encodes CASSSLSREYEQFF.

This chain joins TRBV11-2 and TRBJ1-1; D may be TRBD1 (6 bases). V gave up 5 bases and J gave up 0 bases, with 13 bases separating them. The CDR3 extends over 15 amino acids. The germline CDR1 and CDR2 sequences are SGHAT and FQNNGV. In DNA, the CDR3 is TGTGCCAGCAGCAAGACGGACAGAATGAACACTGAAGCTTTCTTT. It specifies CASSKTDRMNTEAFF.